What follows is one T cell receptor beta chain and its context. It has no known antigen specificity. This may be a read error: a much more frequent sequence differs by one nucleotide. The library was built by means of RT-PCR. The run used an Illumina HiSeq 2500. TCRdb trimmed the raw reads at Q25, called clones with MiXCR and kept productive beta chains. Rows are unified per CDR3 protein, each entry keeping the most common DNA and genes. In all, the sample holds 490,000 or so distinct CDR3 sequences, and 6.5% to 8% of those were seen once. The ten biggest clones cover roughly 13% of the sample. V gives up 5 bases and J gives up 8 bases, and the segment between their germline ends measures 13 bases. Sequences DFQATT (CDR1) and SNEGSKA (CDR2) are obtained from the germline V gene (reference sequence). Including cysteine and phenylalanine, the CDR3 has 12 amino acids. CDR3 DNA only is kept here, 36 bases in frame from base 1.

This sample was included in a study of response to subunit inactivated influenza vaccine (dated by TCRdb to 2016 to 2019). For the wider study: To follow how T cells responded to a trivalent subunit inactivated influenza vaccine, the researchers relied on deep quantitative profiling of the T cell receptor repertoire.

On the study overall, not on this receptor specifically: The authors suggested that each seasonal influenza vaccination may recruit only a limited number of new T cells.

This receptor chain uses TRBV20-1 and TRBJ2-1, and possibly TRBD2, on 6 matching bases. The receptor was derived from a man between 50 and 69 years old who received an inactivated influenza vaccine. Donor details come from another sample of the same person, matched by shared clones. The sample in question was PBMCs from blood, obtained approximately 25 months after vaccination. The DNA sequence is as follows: TGCAGTGCTCATACTAGCTCGGATGAGCAGTTCTTC. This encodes CSAHTSSDEQFF.